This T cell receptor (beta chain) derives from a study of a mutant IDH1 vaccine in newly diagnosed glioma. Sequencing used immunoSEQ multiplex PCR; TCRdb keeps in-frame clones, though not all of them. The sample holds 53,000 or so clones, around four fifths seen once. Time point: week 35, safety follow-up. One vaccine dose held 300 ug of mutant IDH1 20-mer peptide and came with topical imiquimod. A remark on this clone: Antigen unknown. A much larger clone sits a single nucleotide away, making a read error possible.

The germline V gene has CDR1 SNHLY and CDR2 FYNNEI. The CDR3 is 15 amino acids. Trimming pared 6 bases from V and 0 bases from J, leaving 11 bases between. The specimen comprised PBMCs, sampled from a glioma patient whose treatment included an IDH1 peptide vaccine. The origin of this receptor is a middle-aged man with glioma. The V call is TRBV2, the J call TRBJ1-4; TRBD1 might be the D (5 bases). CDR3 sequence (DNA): TGTGCCAGCAGCCGACAGAGTTCAACTAATGAAAAACTGTTTTTT. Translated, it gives CASSRQSSTNEKLFF.